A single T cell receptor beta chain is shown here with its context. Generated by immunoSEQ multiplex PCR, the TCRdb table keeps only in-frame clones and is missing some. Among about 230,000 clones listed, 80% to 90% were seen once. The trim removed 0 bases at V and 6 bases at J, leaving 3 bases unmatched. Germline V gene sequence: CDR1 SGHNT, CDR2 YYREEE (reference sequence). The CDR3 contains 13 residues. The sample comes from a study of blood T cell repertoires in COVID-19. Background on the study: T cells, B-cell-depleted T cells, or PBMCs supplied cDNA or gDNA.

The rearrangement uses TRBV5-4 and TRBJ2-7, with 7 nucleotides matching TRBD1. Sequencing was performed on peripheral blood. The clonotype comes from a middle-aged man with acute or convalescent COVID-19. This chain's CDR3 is CASSLDRGSEQYF. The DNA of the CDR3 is TGTGCCAGCAGCTTGGACAGGGGCAGCGAGCAGTACTTC.